This T cell receptor (beta chain) is from a study of T cell clones after liver transplantation. Study summary: Tolerance: complete withdrawal held at least one year, liver enzymes staying within twice normal. Blood was drawn pre-transplant, before withdrawal, and after full or failed withdrawal.

Sequenced by immunoSEQ multiplex PCR; TCRdb stores in-frame clones only, minus some. The table shows about 70,000 clones, with 75% to 90% occurring only once. The specimen comprised CD4+ T cells from blood, sampled 12 months after liver transplant. The sequence came from a human patient who received a liver transplant. The T cells may come from the graft donor.

In nucleotides, the CDR3 is TGTGCCAGCAGCTTGCCGGCTGTGTACGAGCAGTACTTC. This encodes CASSLPAVYEQYF. The chain links TRBV5-6 to TRBJ2-7; no definite D call. The V gene's germline CDR1 is SGHDT and CDR2 YYEEEE. Trimming took off 1 base at V and 4 bases at J, with 9 bases between the two ends. The CDR3 loop spans 13 amino acids.